The 17 T cell receptor beta chains below were found in one sample sequenced in a study of vaccination and CD4 T cells after COVID-19. Treatment here: roughly 10-day PBMC culture with coronavirus spike peptide pools or control peptides (ViraFEST assay). Sequencing of DNA taken from cultured CD4+ T cells relied on the Oncomine TCR Beta short-read assay. One entry per CDR3 protein, called by TCRdb with MiXCR from the PCR reads. The sample includes about 4,400 distinct CDR3 sequences, about 20% of them seen just once. Antigen specificity for these receptors is unknown. The sequenced sample consisted of CD4+ T cells from blood, cultured in vitro. These TCRs come from a human donor who had recovered from COVID-19.

The chain couples TRBV7-2 to TRBJ1-1; 8 bases are a match to TRBD1. Trimming removed 2 bases from V and 5 bases from J; junction bases left unmatched: 13. This CDR3 is 17 amino acids long. Per germline, CDR1 SGHTA and CDR2 FQGNSA. CDR3 sequence (DNA): TGTGCCAGCAGCTTACGGGCAGGGGGCGGAGGTTTAACTGAAGCTTTCTTT. As protein: CASSLRAGGGGLTEAFF.

The chain employs TRBV12-3 or TRBV12-4 and TRBJ1-1; 9 bases match TRBD1. Trimming cost V 7 bases and J 4 bases; bases outside gene matches: 13. CDR3 length: 16 amino acids. CDR3: CASTIGQGRGGTEAFF. CDR3 DNA sequence: TGTGCCAGCACTATCGGACAGGGGAGGGGAGGCACTGAAGCTTTCTTT.

This chain links TRBV6-1 with TRBJ1-1; D not resolved. In germline, CDR1 is MNHNS, CDR2 SASEGT. V gave up 9 bases and J gave up 3 bases, with 11 bases separating them. This CDR3 comprises 12 residues. Here the CDR3 DNA reads TGTGCCAGTTGGAGGGCTGACACTGAAGCTTTCTTT. Its translation is CASWRADTEAFF.

The genes are TRBV5-6 and TRBJ2-7; D possibly corresponds to TRBD1 (5 bases). Germline assignment: CDR1 SGHDT and CDR2 YYEEEE. This CDR3 spans 13 amino acids. V shed 4 bases and J shed 5 bases, with 13 bases lying between them. The CDR3 bases are TGTGCCAGCAGCGGTCAGGGAAAGGACGAGCAGTACTTC. It encodes CASSGQGKDEQYF.

By sample fraction, this clonotype is medium-sized. The chain links TRBV30 to TRBJ1-2; D is unclear. Germline assignment: CDR1 GTSNPN and CDR2 SVGIG (reference sequence). V lost 5 bases and J 5 bases, leaving 18 bases between the germline ends. This CDR3 is built from 14 residues. CDR3 loop: CAWLHGRGIYGYTF. DNA for the CDR3: TGTGCCTGGCTCCACGGACGGGGAATTTATGGCTACACCTTC.

This clonotype was counted between two and nine times. This chain links TRBV20-1 with TRBJ2-5; D ambiguous. Germline CDR1 and CDR2: DFQATT and SNEGSKA (reference sequence). This CDR3 has 11 residues. V was pared by 5 bases and J by 7 bases, with 11 bases between. CDR3 in DNA: TGCAGTGCTCCTAAACCTCTGACCCAGTACTTC. As protein: CSAPKPLTQYF.

This chain joins TRBV12-3 or TRBV12-4 and TRBJ2-1; 12 bases agree with TRBD2. The CDR3 loop spans 16 amino acids. The trim removed 5 bases at V and 10 bases at J, leaving 12 bases unmatched. CDR3 in amino acids: CASSPPLAGGPREQFF. The CDR3 coding sequence is TGTGCCAGCAGTCCGCCTCTAGCGGGGGGGCCCCGCGAGCAGTTCTTC.

The J gene is TRBJ1-3, the V gene TRBV3-1; TRBD1 might be the D (5 bases). Germline CDR1 and CDR2: LGHDT and YNNKEL (reference sequence). V was trimmed by 4 bases and J by 2 bases, leaving 9 bases between them. The CDR3 contains 14 residues. The CDR3 loop is CASSPRGAGNTIYF. The CDR3 coding sequence is TGTGCCAGCAGCCCCCGGGGCGCTGGAAACACCATATATTTT. The entire variable domain, with the rest obtained from reference TRBV3-1 and TRBJ1-3, is as follows: DTAVSQTPKYLVTQMGNDKSIKCEQNLGHDTMYWYKQDSKKFLKIMFSYNNKELIINETVPNRFSPKSPDKAHLNLHINSLELGDSAVYFCASSPRGAGNTIYFGEGSWLTVV.

This clonotype is categorized as large. J is TRBJ2-5 and V is TRBV12-3 or TRBV12-4, with no clear D. V was trimmed by 6 bases and J by 8 bases, leaving 4 bases between them. The CDR3 extends over 9 amino acids. DNA for the CDR3: TGTGCCAGCAGGAACACCCAGTACTTC. Protein sequence: CASRNTQYF.

By share of the sample, this clonotype is medium-sized. A junction boundary mismatches the germline segment, possibly from a read error. V is TRBV20-1 and J is TRBJ2-4, with 9 nucleotides matching TRBD1. The CDR3 totals 13 residues. From germline, CDR1 is DFQATT and CDR2 SNEGSKA (reference sequence). For the CDR3, the DNA is TGCAGTGCTAGCCCGTCCTCCGGGACAGGGAGGGACTTC. This translates into CSASPSSGTGRDF.

The CDR3 DNA reads as TGTGCCAGCGGACCCCTTGAGGGCTTATTTAGGGCAACTAATGAAAAACTGTTTTTT. The encoded protein is CASGPLEGLFRATNEKLFF. V and J are TRBV4-2 and TRBJ1-4; the D is unclear. Germline CDR1 LGHNA, CDR2 YNFKEQ. V was clipped by 8 bases and J by 0 bases, with 25 bases between them. The CDR3 has 19 residues.

This clonotype was seen a handful of times. The chain uses TRBV18 and TRBJ1-1, with 7 nucleotides matching TRBD1. The V and J ends lost 3 bases and 4 bases, in that order; junction bases with no gene match: 14. The CDR3 covers 17 residues. Germline CDR1 is KGHSH and CDR2 is LQKENI. For the CDR3, the DNA is TGTGCCAGCTCACCCCGGACAGGCGCCAGATGGAGCACTGAAGCTTTCTTT. It is translated as CASSPRTGARWSTEAFF.

The rearrangement links TRBV2 to TRBJ2-5; 7 bases map to TRBD1. Looked up from germline, CDR1 is SNHLY and CDR2 is FYNNEI. The CDR3 sequence is 13 residues long. J lost 4 bases, V lost 7 bases, and 6 bases had no gene match. The CDR3 DNA sequence: TGTGCCAGCATTCGACAGGGAAGAGAGACCCAGTACTTC. Translating gives CASIRQGRETQYF.

Concerning this clonotype: A much more abundant neighbour one base away suggests this may be a read error. J is TRBJ1-6 and V is TRBV27; a possible D gene is TRBD1 (6 bases). Germline CDR1 MNHEY, CDR2 SMNVEV (reference sequence). The CDR3 covers 18 residues. This CDR3 is CANSLDRSGGLGNSPLHF. The CDR3 DNA reads as TGTGCCAACAGTTTAGACAGGTCAGGCGGCTTGGGAAATTCACCCCTCCACTTT.

The genes are TRBV30 and TRBJ1-1; no clear D. Germline V gives CDR1 GTSNPN, CDR2 SVGIG (reference sequence). V lost 1 base and J 3 bases, leaving 12 bases between the germline ends. The CDR3 is 14 amino acids. CDR3 nucleotide sequence: TGTGCCTGGAGTGCTGGGATTTGGGACACTGAAGCTTTCTTT. It translates to CAWSAGIWDTEAFF.

This chain uses TRBV18 with TRBJ1-4, with a weak D call TRBD1 (6 bases). Trimming took 3 bases from V and 4 from J, leaving 18 bases between them. CDR3 length: 17 residues. Germline V gene lookup returns CDR1 KGHSH and CDR2 LQKENI. The CDR3 DNA reads as TGTGCCAGCTCACCGAGACAGGTCGCGCCGCTTAATGAAAAACTGTTTTTT. This sequence encodes CASSPRQVAPLNEKLFF.

The rearrangement links TRBV6-1 to TRBJ2-1, with D perhaps TRBD2 (5 bases). Trimming took off 1 base at V and 6 bases at J, with 13 bases between the two ends. In germline, CDR1 is MNHNS, CDR2 SASEGT. CDR3 length: 15 amino acids. The chain's CDR3 is CASSEVDGISNEQFF. CDR3 coding DNA: TGTGCCAGCAGTGAAGTGGACGGGATATCCAATGAGCAGTTCTTC.